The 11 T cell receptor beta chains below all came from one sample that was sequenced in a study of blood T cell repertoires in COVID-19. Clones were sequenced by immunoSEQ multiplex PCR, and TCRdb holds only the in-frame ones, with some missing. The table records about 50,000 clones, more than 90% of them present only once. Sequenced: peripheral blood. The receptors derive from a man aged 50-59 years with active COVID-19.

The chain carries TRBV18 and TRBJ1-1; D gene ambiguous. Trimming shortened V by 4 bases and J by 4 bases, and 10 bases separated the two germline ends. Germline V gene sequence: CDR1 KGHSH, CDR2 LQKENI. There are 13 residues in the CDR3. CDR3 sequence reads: CASSLFGVTEAFF. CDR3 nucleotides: TGTGCCAGCTCACTTTTCGGGGTCACTGAAGCTTTCTTT.

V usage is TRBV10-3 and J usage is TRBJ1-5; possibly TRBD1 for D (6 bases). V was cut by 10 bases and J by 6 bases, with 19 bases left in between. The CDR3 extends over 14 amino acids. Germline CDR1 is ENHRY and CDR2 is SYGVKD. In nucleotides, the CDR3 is TGTGCCAGCAGGGGTACAGGTTCAGGTCAGCCCCAGCATTTT. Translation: CASRGTGSGQPQHF.

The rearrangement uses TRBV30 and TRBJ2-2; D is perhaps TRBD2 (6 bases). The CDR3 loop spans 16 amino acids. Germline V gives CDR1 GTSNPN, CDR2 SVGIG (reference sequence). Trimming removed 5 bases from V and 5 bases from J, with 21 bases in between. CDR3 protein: CAWLPPGLFRTGELFF. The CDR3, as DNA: TGTGCCTGGCTACCCCCGGGACTTTTCAGGACCGGGGAGCTGTTTTTT.

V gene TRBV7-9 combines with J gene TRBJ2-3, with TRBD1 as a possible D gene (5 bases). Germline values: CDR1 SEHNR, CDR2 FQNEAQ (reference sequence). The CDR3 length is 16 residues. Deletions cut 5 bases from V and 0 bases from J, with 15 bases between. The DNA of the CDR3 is TGTGCCAGCAGCGCACCACAGGTTTCTAGCACAGATACGCAGTATTTT. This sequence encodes CASSAPQVSSTDTQYF.

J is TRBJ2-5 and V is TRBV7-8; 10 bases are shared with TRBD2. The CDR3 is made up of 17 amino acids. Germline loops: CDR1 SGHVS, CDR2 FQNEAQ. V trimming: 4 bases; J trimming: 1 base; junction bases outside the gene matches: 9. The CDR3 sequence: CASSYHTLAGAQETQYF. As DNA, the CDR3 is TGTGCCAGCAGCTACCATACCCTAGCGGGAGCCCAAGAGACCCAGTACTTC.

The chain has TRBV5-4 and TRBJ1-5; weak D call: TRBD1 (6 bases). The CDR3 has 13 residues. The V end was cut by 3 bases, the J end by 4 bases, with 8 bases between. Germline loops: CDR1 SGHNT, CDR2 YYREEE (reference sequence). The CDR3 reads CASSYQGNQPQHF. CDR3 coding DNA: TGTGCCAGCAGCTATCAGGGGAATCAGCCCCAGCATTTT.

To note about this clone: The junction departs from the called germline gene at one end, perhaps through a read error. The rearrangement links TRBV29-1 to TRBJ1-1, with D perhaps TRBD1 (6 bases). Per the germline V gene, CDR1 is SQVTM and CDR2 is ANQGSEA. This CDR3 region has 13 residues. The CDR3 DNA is TGCAGCGTGGAAGGACAGCAGAACACTGAAGCTTTCTTT. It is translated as CSVEGQQNTEAFF.

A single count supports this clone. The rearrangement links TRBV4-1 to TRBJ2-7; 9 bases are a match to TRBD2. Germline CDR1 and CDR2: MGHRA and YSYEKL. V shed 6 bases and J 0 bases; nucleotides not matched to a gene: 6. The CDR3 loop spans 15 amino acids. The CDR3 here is CASSRTSESSYEQYF. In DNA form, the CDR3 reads TGCGCCAGCAGTCGGACTAGCGAGAGCTCCTACGAGCAGTACTTC.

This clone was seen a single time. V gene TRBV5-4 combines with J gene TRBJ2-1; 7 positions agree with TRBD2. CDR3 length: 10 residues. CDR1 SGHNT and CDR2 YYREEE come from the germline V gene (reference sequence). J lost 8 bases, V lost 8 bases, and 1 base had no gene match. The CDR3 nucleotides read TGTGCCAGTGGGAGGGATGAGCAGTTCTTC. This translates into CASGRDEQFF.

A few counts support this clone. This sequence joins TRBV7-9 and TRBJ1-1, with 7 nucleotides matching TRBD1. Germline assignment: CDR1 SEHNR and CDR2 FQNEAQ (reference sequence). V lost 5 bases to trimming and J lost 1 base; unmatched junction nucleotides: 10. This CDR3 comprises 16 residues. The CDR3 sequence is CASSPPPGQKNTEAFF. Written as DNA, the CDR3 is TGTGCCAGCAGCCCGCCCCCGGGACAGAAGAACACTGAAGCTTTCTTT. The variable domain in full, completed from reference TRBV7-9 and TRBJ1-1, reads DTGVSQNPRHKITKRGQNVTFRCDPISEHNRLYWYRQTLGQGPEFLTYFQNEAQLEKSRLLSDRFSAERPKGSFSTLEIQRTEQGDSAMYLCASSPPPGQKNTEAFFGQGTRLTVV.

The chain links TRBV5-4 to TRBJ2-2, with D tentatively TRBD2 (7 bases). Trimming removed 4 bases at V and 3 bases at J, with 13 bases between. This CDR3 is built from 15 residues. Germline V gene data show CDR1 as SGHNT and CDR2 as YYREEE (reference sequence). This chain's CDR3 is CASSRRGAHTGELFF. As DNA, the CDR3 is TGTGCCAGCAGCCGTCGGGGGGCGCACACCGGGGAGCTGTTTTTT.